Below are 24 T cell receptor beta chains sequenced from a single sample in a study of neurological immune-mediated disorders. TCRdb re-derived calls from the 5' RACE reads in MiXCR, one entry per CDR3 protein. This sample has about 120,000 distinct CDR3 sequences, with more than 2.5% found just once. The sample was PBMCs. Receptor source: a woman in her 30s with multiple sclerosis.

This clonotype was seen ten or more times. The gene calls are TRBV20-1 and TRBJ1-4; D unclear. V was clipped by 6 bases and J by 4 bases, with 6 bases between them. The germline V gene encodes CDR1 DFQATT and CDR2 SNEGSKA (reference sequence). The CDR3 has 11 residues. The CDR3 loop is CSASHNEKLFF. CDR3 nucleotide sequence: TGCAGTGCCAGTCATAATGAAAAACTGTTTTTT.

This clonotype was found many times. This chain uses TRBV5-6 with TRBJ2-7, with 8 bases fitting TRBD1. The CDR3 totals 13 residues. V lost 6 bases, J lost 3 bases, and 5 bases stayed unmatched. CDR1 is SGHDT, CDR2 YYEEEE, per germline. The CDR3 sequence is CASTRTGRYEQYF. The CDR3 DNA follows: TGTGCCAGCACTCGGACAGGGCGCTACGAGCAGTACTTC.

This clonotype was recorded at least ten times. The V call is TRBV4-1, the J call TRBJ2-3; 10 bases map to TRBD1. The germline V gene encodes CDR1 MGHRA and CDR2 YSYEKL. The CDR3 spans 16 residues. V was pared by 2 bases and J by 4 bases, with 6 bases of the junction left unmatched. CDR3 coding DNA: TGCGCCAGCAGCCAACCGGGACAGGGGTTAGCAGATACGCAGTATTTT. Protein: CASSQPGQGLADTQYF.

Ten or more counts support this clonotype. The rearrangement uses TRBV27 and TRBJ1-2; TRBD1 matches at 9 bases. Germline assignment: CDR1 MNHEY and CDR2 SMNVEV (reference sequence). The V segment lost 5 bases and the J segment 7 bases; nucleotides outside the gene matches: 8. The CDR3 totals 14 residues. CDR3 loop: CASSVTGGGFGYTF. The CDR3 region has the DNA TGTGCCAGCAGTGTGACAGGGGGTGGTTTTGGCTACACCTTC.

This clonotype came up many times. The chain combines TRBV29-1 with TRBJ1-1, with D possibly being TRBD1 (6 bases). The CDR3 is 13 amino acids. The V gene's germline CDR1 is SQVTM and CDR2 ANQGSEA. V gave up 2 bases and J gave up 0 bases, with 7 bases separating them. The CDR3 spells CSVETGLNTEAFF. The DNA of the CDR3 is TGCAGCGTTGAAACAGGGTTGAACACTGAAGCTTTCTTT.

This clonotype was recorded many times. V gene TRBV29-1 combines with J gene TRBJ2-5; a possible D gene is TRBD2 (6 bases). The CDR3 has 14 amino acids. Trimming took off 1 base at V and 6 bases at J, with 15 bases between the two ends. CDR1 SQVTM and CDR2 ANQGSEA come from the germline V gene. The CDR3 sequence is CSVEVFDREKTQYF. CDR3 bases: TGCAGCGTTGAAGTCTTCGACCGGGAGAAGACCCAGTACTTC.

This clonotype was seen a handful of times. A much larger clone is a single base away; this may be a read error. The rearrangement joins TRBV12-3 or TRBV12-4 to TRBJ2-1; perhaps TRBD1 as D (5 bases). The V end lost 7 bases, the J end lost 12 bases, and 13 bases lay between the germline ends. The CDR3 loop spans 11 amino acids. This chain's CDR3 is CASKGADAQFF. In DNA form, the CDR3 reads TGTGCCAGCAAAGGGGCCGATGCGCAGTTCTTC.

This clonotype appeared many times. J is TRBJ2-5 and V is TRBV5-1, with TRBD2 matching over 7 bases. Germline V lookup: CDR1 SGHRS, CDR2 YFSETQ. With V trimmed by 5 bases and J by 5 bases, 12 bases remained unmatched. The CDR3 is 15 amino acids. CDR3 amino acids: CASSDGFLAVETQYF. In DNA, the CDR3 is TGCGCCAGCAGTGATGGGTTTCTAGCGGTTGAGACCCAGTACTTC.

This clonotype was seen ten or more times. The chain carries TRBV3-1 and TRBJ1-5, with unresolved D. V lost 1 base and J 5 bases, leaving 3 bases between the germline ends. The CDR3 has 12 residues. The V gene's germline CDR1 is LGHDT and CDR2 YNNKEL (reference sequence). The CDR3 DNA is TGTGCCAGCAGCCAAGGAGATCAGCCCCAGCATTTT. This encodes CASSQGDQPQHF. The entire variable domain, with the rest obtained from reference TRBV3-1 and TRBJ1-5, is as follows: DTAVSQTPKYLVTQMGNDKSIKCEQNLGHDTMYWYKQDSKKFLKIMFSYNNKELIINETVPNRFSPKSPDKAHLNLHINSLELGDSAVYFCASSQGDQPQHFGDGTRLSIL.

This clonotype was counted at least ten times. The J gene is TRBJ1-4, the V gene TRBV12-3 or TRBV12-4; TRBD1 matches 7 bases. This CDR3 region has 15 residues. The V and J ends lost 6 bases and 4 bases, in that order; junction bases with no gene match: 8. The chain's CDR3 is CASRRTQGFNEKLFF. In nucleotides, the CDR3 is TGTGCCAGCAGACGTACACAGGGGTTTAATGAAAAACTGTTTTTT.

In its sample, this clonotype was seen many times. The rearrangement links TRBV7-2 to TRBJ1-2; D unclear. The V end was cut by 7 bases, the J end by 0 bases, with 12 bases between. The CDR3 covers 14 residues. Germline CDR1 reads SGHTA; CDR2 reads FQGNSA. CDR3 nucleotides: TGTGCCAGCACCTTGGGGAACGCTAACTATGGCTACACCTTC. It is translated as CASTLGNANYGYTF.

This clonotype was counted at least ten times. The chain has TRBV5-1 and TRBJ1-2; D uncertain. CDR1 and CDR2 from the germline V gene are SGHRS and YFSETQ. The V gene lost 5 bases and the J gene lost 2 bases, with 13 bases spanning the gap. The CDR3 runs to 14 residues. CDR3 amino acids: CASRYEPGNYGYTF. The CDR3 DNA reads TGCGCCAGCAGATACGAACCCGGCAACTATGGCTACACCTTC.

Many counts were recorded for this clonotype. V usage is TRBV20-1 and J usage is TRBJ1-5; no reliable D call. The germline V gene has CDR1 DFQATT and CDR2 SNEGSKA (reference sequence). CDR3 length: 14 residues. Trimming shortened V by 1 base and J by 7 bases, and 14 bases separated the two germline ends. This chain's CDR3 is CSARGGGVEQPQHF. DNA for the CDR3: TGCAGTGCTAGAGGTGGCGGGGTCGAACAGCCCCAGCATTTT.

This clonotype was observed at least ten times. The chain is built from TRBV12-3 or TRBV12-4 and TRBJ2-1, with D tentatively TRBD2 (6 bases). This CDR3 comprises 14 residues. V dropped 6 bases and J dropped 9 bases, with 18 bases sitting between them. The CDR3 DNA reads TGTGCCAGCAGCCCATTTCGGGAGAAGACTGAGCAGTTCTTC. This sequence encodes CASSPFREKTEQFF.

The rearrangement uses TRBV7-7 and TRBJ1-4, with 9 bases fitting TRBD1. The V and J ends lost 3 bases and 8 bases, in that order; junction bases with no gene match: 7. The CDR3 spans 15 residues. The germline CDR1 and CDR2 sequences are SSHAT and FNYEAQ (reference sequence). CDR3 nucleotide sequence: TGTGCCAGCAGCTTGGGGACAGGGATCGGCGAAAAACTGTTTTTT. Translation: CASSLGTGIGEKLFF. The full variable domain, rest sourced from reference TRBV7-7 and TRBJ1-4, is GAGVSQSPRYKVTKRGQDVTLRCDPISSHATLYWYQQALGQGPEFLTYFNYEAQPDKSGLPSDRFSAERPEGSISTLTIQRTEQRDSAMYRCASSLGTGIGEKLFFGSGTQLSVL.

This clonotype was picked up many times. The genes are TRBV20-1 and TRBJ1-1; D gene ambiguous. Germline lookup yields CDR1 DFQATT and CDR2 SNEGSKA (reference sequence). V was trimmed by 5 bases and J by 1 base, leaving 17 bases between them. The CDR3 sequence is 15 residues long. In DNA, the CDR3 is TGCAGTGCTTGGGGAGAGCCTCGCGCGAACACTGAAGCTTTCTTT. Amino acids: CSAWGEPRANTEAFF.

This clonotype was counted many times. The rearrangement links TRBV10-3 to TRBJ1-1; 7 positions agree with TRBD1. Trimming removed 6 bases from V and 7 bases from J; junction bases left unmatched: 5. The CDR3 sequence is 12 residues long. Germline V gene lookup returns CDR1 ENHRY and CDR2 SYGVKD. The CDR3 nucleotides are TGTGCCATCAGCGCCGGGACAGTTGAAGCTTTCTTT. Amino acid sequence: CAISAGTVEAFF.

This clonotype has ten or more counts. The gene calls are TRBV2 and TRBJ2-7, with 8 bases identical to TRBD1. The CDR3 has 15 amino acids. In germline, CDR1 is SNHLY, CDR2 FYNNEI. J lost 1 base, V lost 6 bases, and 8 bases had no gene match. The CDR3 sequence: CASSPRTGISYEQYF. CDR3 in DNA: TGTGCCAGCAGCCCAAGGACAGGGATATCCTACGAGCAGTACTTC.

The rearrangement joins TRBV10-3 to TRBJ1-1; no clear D. The CDR3 runs 16 residues. CDR1 is ENHRY and CDR2 is SYGVKD in the germline V gene. The ends were cut back, 0 bases at V and 1 base at J, with 12 bases in the middle. The CDR3 loop is CAISESAGWTNTEAFF. For the CDR3, the DNA is TGTGCCATCAGTGAGTCGGCAGGCTGGACGAACACTGAAGCTTTCTTT.

There are a few counts of this clonotype. The chain carries TRBV10-2 and TRBJ2-7; D is undetermined. Trimming cost V 4 bases and J 6 bases, with 10 bases left between them. The length of the CDR3 is 12 residues. The germline V gene has CDR1 WSHSY and CDR2 SAAADI. In nucleotides, the CDR3 is TGCGCCAGCAGTGTATCCAGCCTCGAGCAGTACTTC. Its translation: CASSVSSLEQYF.

This clonotype has more than one count but fewer than ten. The rearrangement joins TRBV5-1 to TRBJ1-5; 7 bases agree with TRBD1. Trimming took 5 bases from V and 5 from J; bases not matched to a gene: 7. Germline CDR1 reads SGHRS; CDR2 reads YFSETQ. The CDR3 consists of 14 residues. For the CDR3, the DNA is TGCGCCAGCAGACCAGGACAGGTTGATCAGCCCCAGCATTTT. This gives the protein CASRPGQVDQPQHF. Full variable domain (missing parts from reference TRBV5-1 and TRBJ1-5): KAGVTQTPRYLIKTRGQQVTLSCSPISGHRSVSWYQQTPGQGLQFLFEYFSETQRNKGNFPGRFSGRQFSNSRSEMNVSTLELGDSALYLCASRPGQVDQPQHFGDGTRLSIL.

This clonotype has ten or more counts. The chain employs TRBV7-9 and TRBJ1-3; D gene ambiguous. The CDR3 sequence is 13 residues long. Trimming shortened V by 3 bases and J by 3 bases, and 6 bases separated the two germline ends. The germline gives CDR1 SEHNR, CDR2 FQNEAQ (reference sequence). DNA of the CDR3: TGTGCCAGCAGCTTGGACGGTGGAAACACCATATATTTT. Protein product: CASSLDGGNTIYF.

This chain uses TRBV29-1 with TRBJ1-2; TRBD1 is a possible D gene (5 bases). From germline, CDR1 is SQVTM and CDR2 ANQGSEA. V dropped 1 base and J dropped 5 bases, with 11 bases sitting between them. CDR3 size: 13 residues. CDR3 sequence reads: CSVEAGSSYGYTF. CDR3 nucleotide sequence: TGCAGCGTTGAAGCAGGGTCCTCGTATGGCTACACCTTC.

The chain carries TRBV10-3 and TRBJ1-5; no clear D. Germline values: CDR1 ENHRY, CDR2 SYGVKD. The V end lost 2 bases, the J end lost 1 base, and 9 bases lay between the germline ends. The CDR3 contains 15 residues. The CDR3 spells CAISEDRSSNQPQHF. The DNA for the CDR3 is TGTGCCATCAGTGAGGACCGAAGCAGCAATCAGCCCCAGCATTTT.